Presented here are 27 T cell receptor beta chains from one specimen sequenced in a study of T cells in Graves' hyperthyroidism and ophthalmopathy. Amplification of TCR beta CDR3 regions used RNA as the template. An initial round of RT-PCR targeting the TCR CDR3 relied on the HTBI primer set. TCRdb processed the multiplex PCR reads anew with MiXCR; each CDR3 protein has one entry. The sample contains around 240,000 distinct CDR3 sequences, over 15% of which appear only once. Source material: blood. Source of these receptors: a young woman with Graves' ophthalmopathy.

As for this clonotype: Compared with germline, one end of the junction differs, possibly owing to a read error. V usage is TRBV7-3 and J usage is TRBJ2-3; D gene ambiguous. This CDR3 contains 14 residues. The germline V gene has CDR1 SGHTA and CDR2 FQGTGA. The CDR3 sequence: CASGLDALTDAQYF. The CDR3 DNA follows: TGTGCCAGCGGCCTTGATGCCCTCACAGATGCGCAGTATTTT.

This clonotype was seen a few times. The V call is TRBV7-9, the J call TRBJ2-5; 10 bases map to TRBD2. With V trimmed by 4 bases and J by 5 bases, 7 bases remained unmatched. Germline assignment: CDR1 SEHNR and CDR2 FQNEAQ (reference sequence). The CDR3 length is 15 residues. In DNA, the CDR3 is TGTGCCAGCAGCTGGAGCGGGGGGGCCCTGGAGACCCAGTACTTC. Translated, it gives CASSWSGGALETQYF.

This clonotype was seen repeatedly, ten times or more. The V gene is TRBV15, the J gene TRBJ2-7; D gene uncertain. The ends were cut back, 0 bases at V and 3 bases at J, with 12 bases in the middle. Germline V lookup: CDR1 LNHNV, CDR2 YYDKDF (reference sequence). The CDR3 has 15 amino acids. Here the CDR3 DNA reads TGTGCCACCAGCAGAGATGGTGGCAGCTACTACGAGCAGTACTTC. Protein: CATSRDGGSYYEQYF.

This clonotype occurred once. The gene calls are TRBV6-1 and TRBJ1-5; 7 bases are shared with TRBD1. The V and J ends lost 6 bases and 0 bases, in that order; junction bases with no gene match: 8. CDR1 is MNHNS, CDR2 SASEGT, per germline. The CDR3 sequence is 16 residues long. The CDR3, as DNA: TGTGCCAGCAGGCACGCAGGGGGATATAGCAATCAGCCCCAGCATTTT. It encodes CASRHAGGYSNQPQHF.

This clonotype has only a few counts. The V gene is TRBV19, the J gene TRBJ2-7; TRBD1 matches 8 bases. Trimming removed 3 bases from V and 2 bases from J; junction bases left unmatched: 3. Germline V gene sequence: CDR1 LNHDA, CDR2 SQIVND (reference sequence). The CDR3 is 14 residues long. The CDR3 DNA sequence: TGTGCCAGTAGTATTGGGACAGGAACCTACGAGCAGTACTTC. As protein: CASSIGTGTYEQYF.

The sample holds many counts of this clonotype. This chain joins TRBV4-2 and TRBJ2-5, with 8 nucleotides matching TRBD2. V shed 1 base and J 1 base; nucleotides not matched to a gene: 5. The CDR3 length is 16 residues. Germline-derived CDR1 and CDR2 are LGHNA and YNFKEQ. The CDR3 coding sequence is TGTGCCAGCAGCCAAGGGGACGGGGGGGCCCAAGAGACCCAGTACTTC. Translation: CASSQGDGGAQETQYF.

This clonotype has a count of ten or more. The CDR3 sequence is CASSFSTNEKLFF. The CDR3 DNA follows: TGTGCCAGCAGTTTTTCAACTAATGAAAAACTGTTTTTT. The V and J genes are TRBV7-2 and TRBJ1-4; no firm D call. The CDR3 is 13 amino acids. With 6 bases removed from V and 0 bases from J, the gap between germline ends came to 5 bases. Germline V gives CDR1 SGHTA, CDR2 FQGNSA.

The chain employs TRBV6-2 or TRBV6-3 and TRBJ1-1; D remains ambiguous. The CDR3 runs to 16 residues. Germline loops: CDR1 MNHEY, CDR2 SVGEGT. V lost 2 bases and J lost 1, with 14 bases in between. CDR3 DNA sequence: TGTGCCAGCAGTTACGCTTCAGTGGGCAGGAACACTGAAGCTTTCTTT. Amino acids: CASSYASVGRNTEAFF.

To note about this clonotype: The junction departs from the called germline gene at one end, perhaps through a read error. The chain combines TRBV12-3 or TRBV12-4 with TRBJ2-1, with TRBD2 identical over 12 bases. This CDR3 has 13 amino acids. CDR3 DNA sequence: TGTGCCAGCGGGGGACTAGCGGGTAATGAGCGGTTCTTC. Its translation is CASGGLAGNERFF.

There are many counts of this clonotype. The V and J genes are TRBV3-1 and TRBJ2-2; unclear D gene. CDR1 and CDR2 (germline): LGHDT, YNNKEL (reference sequence). Trimming shortened V by 7 bases and J by 1 base, and 7 bases separated the two germline ends. This CDR3 has 13 residues. The CDR3, as DNA: TGTGCCAGCACCCGAAAGAACACCGGGGAGCTGTTTTTT. It is translated as CASTRKNTGELFF.

J is TRBJ2-2 and V is TRBV4-1, with TRBD1 matching 9 bases. The germline V gene has CDR1 MGHRA and CDR2 YSYEKL. The CDR3 loop spans 15 amino acids. Losses at the gene ends were 4 bases for V and 5 bases for J; bases not matched to a gene: 5. The CDR3 DNA reads as TGCGCCAGCAGCCCCGGGACAGGGAAAACCGGGGAGCTGTTTTTT. It is translated as CASSPGTGKTGELFF.

There are many counts of this clonotype. The V call is TRBV30, the J call TRBJ1-1; D is unresolved. The ends were cut back, 2 bases at V and 8 bases at J, with 9 bases in the middle. Germline loops: CDR1 GTSNPN, CDR2 SVGIG (reference sequence). This CDR3 has 11 residues. The CDR3, as DNA: TGTGCCTGGAGTTGGGAGCCAGAAGCTTTCTTT. The encoded protein is CAWSWEPEAFF.

This clonotype showed up just a few times. The CDR3 sequence: CASSFSGQGEQFF. Written as DNA, the CDR3 is TGTGCCAGCAGTTTCTCGGGCCAGGGTGAGCAGTTCTTC. The chain is built from TRBV27 and TRBJ2-1; tentatively, D is TRBD1 (5 bases). The germline V gene encodes CDR1 MNHEY and CDR2 SMNVEV (reference sequence). Trimming cost V 3 bases and J 9 bases, with 12 bases left between them. The CDR3 is 13 amino acids.

The chain links TRBV7-2 to TRBJ2-5; 11 bases map to TRBD2. CDR1 and CDR2 (germline): SGHTA, FQGNSA. The CDR3 loop spans 15 amino acids. The J segment lost 3 bases and the V segment lost 2 bases, leaving 2 bases of the junction unmatched. The chain's CDR3 is CASSLLGLAEETQYF. CDR3 DNA sequence: TGTGCCAGCAGCTTACTGGGACTAGCGGAAGAGACCCAGTACTTC.

A few counts support this clonotype. The CDR3 is CASSSPGQGNSPLHF. The CDR3 nucleotides read TGTGCCAGCAGTTCCCCGGGACAGGGGAATTCACCCCTCCACTTT. The chain couples TRBV6-5 to TRBJ1-6; 10 nucleotides align to TRBD1. Germline-derived CDR1 and CDR2 are MNHEY and SVGAGI. V gave up 4 bases and J gave up 7 bases; unmatched junction bases: 4. The CDR3 consists of 15 residues.

This clonotype was seen repeatedly, ten times or more. The rearrangement uses TRBV6-2 or TRBV6-3 and TRBJ1-1; D is perhaps TRBD1 (6 bases). Trimming left V 6 bases short and J 5 bases short, with 16 bases between. The germline V gene encodes CDR1 MNHEY and CDR2 SVGEGT. The CDR3 runs 14 residues. CDR3 in DNA: TGTGCCAGCAGCCCCGGGGGCCCGGTGACTGAAGCTTTCTTT. Protein: CASSPGGPVTEAFF.

Ten or more counts support this clonotype. This chain connects TRBV28 to TRBJ2-1, with D uncertain. The CDR3 totals 13 residues. Germline V gives CDR1 MDHEN, CDR2 SYDVKM. V was clipped by 3 bases and J by 2 bases, with 5 bases between them. For the CDR3, the DNA is TGTGCCAGCAGTTTTCGACCCTACAATGAGCAGTTCTTC. Amino acid sequence: CASSFRPYNEQFF. Together with reference TRBV28 and TRBJ2-1, the CDR3 gives the full variable domain: DVKVTQSSRYLVKRTGEKVFLECVQDMDHENMFWYRQDPGLGLRLIYFSYDVKMKEKGDIPEGYSVSREKKERFSLILESASTNQTSMYLCASSFRPYNEQFFGPGTRLTVL.

This clonotype was counted many times. V gene TRBV28 combines with J gene TRBJ1-5; D uncertain. The CDR3 totals 11 residues. The germline CDR1 and CDR2 sequences are MDHEN and SYDVKM. V lost 3 bases and J 9 bases, leaving 6 bases between the germline ends. The CDR3 coding sequence is TGTGCCAGCAGTTTCAAGGGGCCCCAGCATTTT. Its protein product is CASSFKGPQHF. Complete variable domain (other parts from reference TRBV28 and TRBJ1-5): DVKVTQSSRYLVKRTGEKVFLECVQDMDHENMFWYRQDPGLGLRLIYFSYDVKMKEKGDIPEGYSVSREKKERFSLILESASTNQTSMYLCASSFKGPQHFGDGTRLSIL.

This clonotype was picked up many times. This rearrangement joins TRBV19 to TRBJ2-2; the D gene could be TRBD1 or TRBD2 (5 bases each). Between the trimmed V and J ends, which lost 7 bases and 3 bases, there was a span of 15 bases. The CDR3 is 15 amino acids. CDR1 and CDR2 (germline): LNHDA, SQIVND (reference sequence). The CDR3 sequence: CASKVQGRDTGELFF. The CDR3 nucleotides are TGTGCCAGTAAGGTCCAGGGACGTGACACCGGGGAGCTGTTTTTT.

The chain combines TRBV2 with TRBJ2-3; D not resolved. CDR3 size: 12 residues. Trimming left V 4 bases short and J 9 bases short, with 11 bases between. The germline V gene has CDR1 SNHLY and CDR2 FYNNEI. The CDR3 DNA follows: TGTGCCAGCAGTGTGCAGCAAGCAACGCAGTATTTT. This sequence encodes CASSVQQATQYF. The entire variable domain, with the rest obtained from reference TRBV2 and TRBJ2-3, is as follows: EPEVTQTPSHQVTQMGQEVILRCVPISNHLYFYWYRQILGQKVEFLVSFYNNEISEKSEIFDDQFSVERPDGSNFTLKIRSTKLEDSAMYFCASSVQQATQYFGPGTRLTVL.

This clonotype was found many times. This chain connects TRBV6-2 or TRBV6-3 to TRBJ2-7; 11 bases agree with TRBD2. The V gene end was trimmed by 2 bases and the J gene end by 2 bases; junction bases not matched to a gene: 8. The CDR3 loop spans 17 amino acids. The germline V gene encodes CDR1 MNHEY and CDR2 SVGEGT. CDR3 nucleotides: TGTGCCAGCAGTTACGCGTCAAGACTAGCGGGAACCTACGAGCAGTACTTC. Amino acids: CASSYASRLAGTYEQYF.

As to this clonotype: One base away lies a much larger clone, so this may be a sequencing read error. The V gene is TRBV7-2, the J gene TRBJ2-7; unclear D gene. The CDR3 is made up of 11 amino acids. The germline gives CDR1 SGHTA, CDR2 FQGNSA. Trimming shortened V by 7 bases and J by 7 bases, and 11 bases separated the two germline ends. The CDR3 nucleotides read TGTGCCAGCACGCCTTCGTATGAGCAGTACTTC. Amino acids: CASTPSYEQYF. Using reference TRBV7-2 and TRBJ2-7 for the parts outside the CDR3, the full variable domain is GAGVSQSPSNKVTEKGKDVELRCDPISGHTALYWYRQSLGQGLEFLIYFQGNSAPDKSGLPSDRFSAERTGGSVSTLTIQRTQQEDSAVYLCASTPSYEQYFGPGTRLTVT.

This clonotype was counted many times. Here the CDR3 reads CAWTTGVGNSPLHF. As DNA, the CDR3 is TGTGCCTGGACCACAGGGGTAGGGAATTCACCCCTCCACTTT. The chain is built from TRBV30 and TRBJ1-6; 7 bases fit TRBD1. V was pared by 4 bases and J by 7 bases, with 7 bases of the junction left unmatched. CDR3 length: 14 residues. Germline V gene data show CDR1 as GTSNPN and CDR2 as SVGIG (reference sequence).

This clonotype was found many times. The J gene is TRBJ1-1, the V gene TRBV5-4; possibly TRBD1 for D (5 bases). The CDR3 extends over 13 amino acids. From germline, CDR1 is SGHNT and CDR2 YYREEE (reference sequence). V was clipped by 3 bases and J by 7 bases, with 13 bases between them. CDR3 DNA sequence: TGTGCCAGCAGCTGGAGGGGTACAGTTGAAGCTTTCTTT. Protein: CASSWRGTVEAFF.

For this clonotype: A clone one base away is much larger, so this may be a read error. The chain has TRBV11-2 and TRBJ1-3; D gene ambiguous. This CDR3 is built from 15 residues. CDR1 and CDR2 from the germline V gene are SGHAT and FQNNGV. The DNA for the CDR3 is TGTGCCAGCAGCTTGGGAGGCGACTCTGAAAACACCATATATTTT. This encodes CASSLGGDSENTIYF.

This clonotype was recorded a few times. It may be a read error: a sequence one base away is much more abundant. V is TRBV5-1 and J is TRBJ2-2, with D possibly being TRBD1 or TRBD2 (6 bases each). The CDR3 extends over 17 amino acids. In germline, CDR1 is SGHRS, CDR2 YFSETQ. CDR3 sequence reads: CASSLASGARITGELLF. The CDR3 DNA reads as TGCGCCAGCAGCTTGGCTTCGGGGGCAAGGATAACCGGGGAGCTGCTTTTT.

This clonotype was detected many times. The rearrangement uses TRBV5-1 and TRBJ2-5; D uncertain. The CDR3 spans 14 residues. The V gene lost 0 bases and the J gene lost 5 bases, with 11 bases spanning the gap. CDR1 and CDR2 (germline): SGHRS, YFSETQ. The CDR3 DNA follows: TGCGCCAGCAGCTTGGTTCCGGCGGTGGAGACCCAGTACTTC. Protein product: CASSLVPAVETQYF.